Following are 29 T cell receptor beta chains from one sample sequenced in a study of cytomegalovirus exposure and HLA in healthy donors. Researchers ran the PCR with 60 Vbeta and 13 Jbeta primers. Some clones are missing from TCRdb's copy, which holds only in-frame ones; the method was immunoSEQ multiplex PCR. Of about 94,000 clones in the sample, roughly three quarters are singletons; the top ten hold over 3%. What was sequenced was PBMCs. These receptors were taken from a woman aged 40 to 50 in good health and CMV-seronegative.

V and J are TRBV4-1 and TRBJ2-1, with a tentative D call TRBD1 (6 bases). Germline CDR1 and CDR2: MGHRA and YSYEKL. This CDR3 is built from 14 residues. The V and J ends lost 0 bases and 5 bases respectively, with 8 bases between them. The CDR3 spells CASSQDAGDNEQFF. The CDR3 coding sequence is TGCGCCAGCAGCCAAGATGCAGGGGACAATGAGCAGTTCTTC.

Points on this clone: Within the sample, other DNA sequences also encode this same CDR3. The rearrangement joins TRBV28 to TRBJ2-5; D gene ambiguous. The CDR3 is 11 residues long. The germline CDR1 and CDR2 sequences are MDHEN and SYDVKM. The V end was cut by 4 bases, the J end by 3 bases, with 3 bases between. This chain's CDR3 is CASSSEETQYF. CDR3 coding DNA: TGTGCCAGCAGTTCCGAAGAGACCCAGTACTTC.

This clone was seen a single time. The CDR3 loop is CASSHGQVFVRETQYF. CDR3 sequence (DNA): TGTGCCAGCTCACACGGACAGGTATTCGTCCGAGAGACCCAGTACTTC. V and J are TRBV18 and TRBJ2-5; 7 bases align to TRBD1. The CDR3 is 16 residues long. Germline-derived CDR1 and CDR2 are KGHSH and LQKENI. The junction had 12 bases not matched to a gene; V was cut back by 4 bases and J by 4 bases.

The chain uses TRBV10-3 and TRBJ1-4; D gene unclear. The ends were cut back, 6 bases at V and 3 bases at J, with 11 bases in the middle. The CDR3 runs to 14 residues. Germline CDR1 reads ENHRY; CDR2 reads SYGVKD. The CDR3: CAISPGGSNEKLFF. CDR3 nucleotides: TGTGCCATCAGCCCGGGTGGGTCTAATGAAAAACTGTTTTTT.

This chain uses TRBV4-2 with TRBJ2-1; D is unclear. The V end was cut by 0 bases, the J end by 8 bases, with 8 bases between. The length of the CDR3 is 13 residues. CDR1 and CDR2 from the germline V gene are LGHNA and YNFKEQ. As DNA, the CDR3 is TGTGCCAGCAGCCAAGATCCTATGTATGAGCAGTTCTTC. The encoded protein is CASSQDPMYEQFF.

This chain joins TRBV5-1 and TRBJ2-1, with a possible D match to TRBD2 (5 bases). The V end lost 4 bases, the J end lost 6 bases, and 8 bases lay between the germline ends. Looked up from germline, CDR1 is SGHRS and CDR2 is YFSETQ. This CDR3 region has 12 residues. CDR3 region: CASSGSFNEQFF. In DNA form, the CDR3 reads TGCGCCAGCAGCGGGAGTTTCAATGAGCAGTTCTTC.

This clone came up once. V and J are TRBV7-2 and TRBJ1-4; D unclear. The germline CDR1 and CDR2 sequences are SGHTA and FQGNSA. There are 12 residues in the CDR3. The ends were cut back, 2 bases at V and 14 bases at J, with 12 bases in the middle. The CDR3 spells CASSLYSGRLFF. In nucleotides, the CDR3 is TGTGCCAGCAGCTTATACAGTGGTAGGCTGTTTTTT.

V usage is TRBV4-1 and J usage is TRBJ1-6, with a possible D match to TRBD1 (5 bases). V was trimmed by 5 bases and J by 0 bases, leaving 14 bases between them. The germline V gene encodes CDR1 MGHRA and CDR2 YSYEKL. CDR3 length: 17 residues. The CDR3 nucleotides read TGCGCCAGCAGCTCACCGACAGCAAGCTCCTATAATTCACCCCTCCACTTT. It codes for CASSSPTASSYNSPLHF.

The chain employs TRBV6-5 and TRBJ2-7, with 10 bases that match TRBD2. V was clipped by 6 bases and J by 0 bases; unmatched bases: 5. Looked up from germline, CDR1 is MNHEY and CDR2 is SVGAGI. The CDR3 covers 15 residues. In nucleotides, the CDR3 is TGTGCCAGCAGCGCGGGACTAGCGCACTCCTACGAGCAGTACTTC. Its translation: CASSAGLAHSYEQYF.

There are a few counts of this clone. This rearrangement joins TRBV5-1 to TRBJ1-1; D is unresolved. Germline V gene sequence: CDR1 SGHRS, CDR2 YFSETQ. V was trimmed by 4 bases and J by 4 bases, leaving 17 bases between them. This CDR3 has 15 amino acids. The CDR3 reads CASSGFTVPGTEAFF. The CDR3 nucleotides read TGCGCCAGCAGCGGATTTACAGTCCCTGGCACTGAAGCTTTCTTT.

This sequence joins TRBV28 and TRBJ1-4; D is undetermined. Germline values: CDR1 MDHEN, CDR2 SYDVKM. With 5 bases removed from V and 5 bases from J, the gap between germline ends came to 12 bases. This CDR3 spans 14 amino acids. CDR3 nucleotide sequence: TGTGCCAGCAGTAGGCCAGGACTAAATGAAAAACTGTTTTTT. Its translation is CASSRPGLNEKLFF.

The CDR3 DNA reads TGTGCCAGCAGCGTAGGGGAGGGGTATGGCTACACCTTC. It is translated as CASSVGEGYGYTF. The chain combines TRBV9 with TRBJ1-2; TRBD1 is a possible D gene (5 bases). The germline gives CDR1 SGDLS, CDR2 YYNGEE. The CDR3 sequence is 13 residues long. The germline V and J ends were trimmed by 0 bases and 5 bases, with 8 bases remaining between them.

The chain joins TRBV9 to TRBJ2-7; 7 nucleotides align to TRBD2. CDR1 and CDR2 (germline): SGDLS, YYNGEE. The CDR3 consists of 17 residues. The J segment lost 2 bases and the V segment lost 0 bases, leaving 11 bases of the junction unmatched. The CDR3 DNA reads TGTGCCAGCAGCGTAGCCCCCACGGGGAGGGGAGCCTACGAGCAGTACTTC. It yields the protein CASSVAPTGRGAYEQYF.

V usage is TRBV19 and J usage is TRBJ2-3; 8 nucleotides match TRBD2. The germline V gene has CDR1 LNHDA and CDR2 SQIVND (reference sequence). Unmatched junction bases numbered 10, after V lost 7 bases and J lost 4 bases. The CDR3 loop spans 15 amino acids. The CDR3 here is CASTRGGHGADTQYF. In nucleotides, the CDR3 is TGTGCCAGTACCCGGGGGGGACACGGAGCAGATACGCAGTATTTT.

On this clone: An end of the junction differs from the germline gene, which may be a read error. The genes are TRBV4-1 and TRBJ1-6; TRBD1 aligns across 10 bases. The V gene's germline CDR1 is MGHRA and CDR2 YSYEKL. There are 16 residues in the CDR3. CDR3 sequence (DNA): TGCGCCAGCAGCCAACTTGGAGGGGACAGGGGTTCACCCCTCAACTTT. Protein sequence: CASSQLGGDRGSPLNF.

This clone was observed a few times. The V gene is TRBV6-6, the J gene TRBJ1-3; D gene unclear. Trimming pared 4 bases from V and 0 bases from J, leaving 7 bases between. This CDR3 is 14 amino acids long. The germline V gene has CDR1 MNHNY and CDR2 SVGAGI (reference sequence). The CDR3 protein is CASSFGSSGNTIYF. As DNA, the CDR3 is TGTGCCAGCAGTTTCGGGAGCTCTGGAAACACCATATATTTT.

This clone occurred once. The chain employs TRBV5-4 and TRBJ1-2; D not certain. The germline V gene encodes CDR1 SGHNT and CDR2 YYREEE (reference sequence). V lost 2 bases to trimming and J lost 0 bases, with 8 bases between them. The CDR3 contains 14 residues. CDR3 in DNA: TGTGCCAGCAGCTTAAGTACAGCTAACTATGGCTACACCTTC. This translates into CASSLSTANYGYTF.

The chain is built from TRBV5-4 and TRBJ2-5, with TRBD2 matching over 9 bases. Germline V gives CDR1 SGHNT, CDR2 YYREEE (reference sequence). The CDR3 contains 16 residues. J lost 1 base, V lost 4 bases, and 8 bases had no gene match. This CDR3 is CASSPGLAQSQETQYF. CDR3 sequence (DNA): TGTGCCAGCAGCCCCGGACTAGCGCAATCCCAAGAGACCCAGTACTTC.

J is TRBJ2-5 and V is TRBV27, with D perhaps TRBD2 (6 bases). Deletions cut 3 bases from V and 5 bases from J, with 13 bases between. Germline assignment: CDR1 MNHEY and CDR2 SMNVEV (reference sequence). CDR3 length equals 14 residues. The CDR3 DNA is TGTGCCAGCAGTTTTGGCGGGGTAGGGGAGACCCAGTACTTC. This encodes CASSFGGVGETQYF.

The rearrangement uses TRBV6-1 and TRBJ2-7, with 7 bases fitting TRBD1. V was clipped by 4 bases and J by 3 bases; unmatched bases: 6. The CDR3 loop spans 14 amino acids. CDR1 is MNHNS and CDR2 is SASEGT in the germline V gene. CDR3 sequence: CASSAGQSYYEQYF. The CDR3 DNA is TGTGCCAGCAGTGCGGGACAGAGCTACTACGAGCAGTACTTC.

The chain recombines TRBV6-1 with TRBJ1-6; 7 bases fit TRBD1. V lost 6 bases, J lost 7 bases, and 3 bases stayed unmatched. The germline V gene has CDR1 MNHNS and CDR2 SASEGT. The CDR3 totals 13 residues. The CDR3 DNA is TGTGCCAGCAGAGGGGGCAGGAATTCACCCCTCCACTTT. It is translated as CASRGGRNSPLHF.

The rearrangement joins TRBV5-4 to TRBJ2-5; D not certain. The germline CDR1 and CDR2 sequences are SGHNT and YYREEE (reference sequence). Trimming stripped 1 base from V and 4 bases from J, with 11 bases between. This CDR3 spans 14 amino acids. CDR3 protein: CASSLISSGETQYF. For the CDR3, the DNA is TGTGCCAGCAGCTTGATTAGTAGTGGAGAGACCCAGTACTTC.

The rearrangement uses TRBV7-2 and TRBJ1-3, with D unclear. Germline V gives CDR1 SGHTA, CDR2 FQGNSA. The CDR3 is 18 residues long. Trimming stripped 0 bases from V and 0 bases from J, with 15 bases between. This CDR3 reads CASSLAWGGYSSGNTIYF. CDR3 bases: TGTGCCAGCAGCTTAGCGTGGGGAGGTTATAGCTCTGGAAACACCATATATTTT.

The chain links TRBV19 to TRBJ2-2; TRBD2 matches at 9 bases. Germline V gives CDR1 LNHDA, CDR2 SQIVND (reference sequence). V lost 3 bases and J lost 2; bases outside the gene matches: 4. The CDR3 contains 16 residues. CDR3 protein: CASSIGTSLNTGELFF. As DNA, the CDR3 is TGTGCCAGTAGTATTGGGACTAGCCTTAACACCGGGGAGCTGTTTTTT.

J is TRBJ1-4 and V is TRBV19, with D tentatively TRBD1 (6 bases). Germline V lookup: CDR1 LNHDA, CDR2 SQIVND (reference sequence). This CDR3 region has 14 residues. V gave up 6 bases and J gave up 7 bases, with 15 bases separating them. The CDR3 bases are TGTGCCAGTAGGCTGGGCAGGGGTCCTGAAAAACTGTTTTTT. Its translation: CASRLGRGPEKLFF.

This chain uses TRBV4-3 with TRBJ1-4; D is perhaps TRBD1 (6 bases). The CDR3 runs 15 residues. Trimming shortened V by 0 bases and J by 12 bases, and 17 bases separated the two germline ends. Germline CDR1 reads LGHNA; CDR2 reads YSLEER. CDR3 nucleotides: TGCGCCAGCAGCCAAGATCTGCAGGGGATAGGAGAACTGTTTTTT. Amino acid sequence: CASSQDLQGIGELFF.

The chain employs TRBV9 and TRBJ2-7; TRBD1 matches 8 bases. CDR1 is SGDLS and CDR2 is YYNGEE in the germline V gene. The CDR3 runs to 14 residues. Trimming at V came to 4 bases and at J to 4 bases, leaving 7 bases not matched to a gene. The CDR3 nucleotides are TGTGCCAGCAGCCGCGGACAGGGACAGTACGAGCAGTACTTC. Residues: CASSRGQGQYEQYF.

The chain has TRBV30 and TRBJ1-4; D gene unclear. Germline CDR1 and CDR2: GTSNPN and SVGIG (reference sequence). This CDR3 has 11 residues. Trimming took off 0 bases at V and 8 bases at J, with 4 bases between the two ends. CDR3 nucleotide sequence: TGTGCCTGGAGTGTCCAGGAAAAACTGTTTTTT. This gives the protein CAWSVQEKLFF.

The chain recombines TRBV5-8 with TRBJ1-5, with a possible D match to TRBD1 (5 bases). This CDR3 region has 14 residues. Germline V CDR1 and CDR2: SGHTS, YDEGEE. The germline V and J ends were trimmed by 2 bases and 1 base, with 7 bases remaining between them. The CDR3 loop reads CASSFGGSNQPQHF. CDR3 nucleotides: TGTGCCAGCAGCTTCGGGGGGAGCAATCAGCCCCAGCATTTT.